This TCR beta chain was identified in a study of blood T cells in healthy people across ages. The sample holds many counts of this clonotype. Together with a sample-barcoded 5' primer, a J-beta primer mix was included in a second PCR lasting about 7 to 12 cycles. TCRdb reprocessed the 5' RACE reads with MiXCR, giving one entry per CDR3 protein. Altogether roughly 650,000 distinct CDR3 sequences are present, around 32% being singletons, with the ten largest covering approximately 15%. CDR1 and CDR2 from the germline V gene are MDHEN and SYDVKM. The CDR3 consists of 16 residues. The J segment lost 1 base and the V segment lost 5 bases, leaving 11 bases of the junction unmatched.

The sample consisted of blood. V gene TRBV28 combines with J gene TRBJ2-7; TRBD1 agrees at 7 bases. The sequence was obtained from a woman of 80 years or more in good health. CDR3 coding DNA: TGTGCCAGCAGTATTACCGGGACAGCGAATTCCTACGAGCAGTACTTC. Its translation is CASSITGTANSYEQYF.